The T cell receptor beta chain under discussion was sequenced for a study of cytomegalovirus exposure and HLA in healthy donors. This clone was seen a few times. As yet, its antigen is unknown. Notes on the study in general: Cytomegalovirus status, reportedly, was diagnosed with high specificity and sensitivity by the classifier. Analysis performed later showed TCR beta chains linked to HLA being more clonally expanded than equally common others.

Primers: 60 Vbeta forward and 13 Jbeta reverse. Clones were read by immunoSEQ multiplex PCR, and TCRdb kept only the in-frame ones, dropping some. The sample has more than 95,000 clones; over 9% are singletons. This CDR3 has 15 residues. The J segment lost 5 bases and the V segment lost 3 bases, leaving 5 bases of the junction unmatched. Germline V gene lookup returns CDR1 MNHEY and CDR2 SMNVEV (reference sequence). Material: PBMCs. The V and J genes are TRBV27 and TRBJ2-2; TRBD2 aligns across 8 bases. This clonotype originated in a man aged 40-50 years in good health and CMV-seropositive. The CDR3 region has the DNA TGTGCCAGCAGTTTCACTTTAGCGGGGACCGGGGAGCTGTTTTTT. Protein product: CASSFTLAGTGELFF.